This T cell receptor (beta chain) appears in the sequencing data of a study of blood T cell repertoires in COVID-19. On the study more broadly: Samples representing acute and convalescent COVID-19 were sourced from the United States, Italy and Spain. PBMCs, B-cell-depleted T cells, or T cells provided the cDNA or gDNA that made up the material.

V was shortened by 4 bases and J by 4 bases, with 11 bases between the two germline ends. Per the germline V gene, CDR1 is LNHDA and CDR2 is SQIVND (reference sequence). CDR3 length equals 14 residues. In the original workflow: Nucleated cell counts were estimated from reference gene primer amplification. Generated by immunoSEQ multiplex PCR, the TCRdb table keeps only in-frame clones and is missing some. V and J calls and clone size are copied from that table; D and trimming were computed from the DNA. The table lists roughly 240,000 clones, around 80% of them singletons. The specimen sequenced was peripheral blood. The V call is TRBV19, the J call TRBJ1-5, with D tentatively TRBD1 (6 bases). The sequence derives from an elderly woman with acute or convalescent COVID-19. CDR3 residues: CASSRTTGNQPQHF. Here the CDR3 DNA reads TGTGCCAGTAGTAGGACAACAGGGAATCAGCCCCAGCATTTT.